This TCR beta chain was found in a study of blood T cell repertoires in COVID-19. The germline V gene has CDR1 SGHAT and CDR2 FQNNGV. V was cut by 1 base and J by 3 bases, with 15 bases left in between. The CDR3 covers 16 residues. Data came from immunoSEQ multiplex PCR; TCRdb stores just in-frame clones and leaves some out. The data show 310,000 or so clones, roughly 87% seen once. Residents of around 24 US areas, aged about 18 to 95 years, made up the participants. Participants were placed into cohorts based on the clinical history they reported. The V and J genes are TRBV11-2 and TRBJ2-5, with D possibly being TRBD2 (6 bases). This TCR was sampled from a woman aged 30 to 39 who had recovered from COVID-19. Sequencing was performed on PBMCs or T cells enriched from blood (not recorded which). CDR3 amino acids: CASSLVGGGLKETQYF. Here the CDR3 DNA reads TGTGCCAGCAGCTTAGTAGGTGGGGGGTTAAAAGAGACCCAGTACTTC.